The rows below give T cell receptor beta chains drawn from one sample of a study of cytomegalovirus exposure and HLA in healthy donors. Assay used: immunoSEQ multiplex PCR; TCRdb lists only in-frame clones, some missing. The table lists about 130,000 clones, approximately 80% of them singletons. Sample: PBMCs. These receptors were obtained from a girl aged 2 to 9 in good health and CMV-seronegative. The CDR3 runs from the conserved cysteine through the conserved F or W. The D gene is left open where the match is weak. Clone size is stated in some rows and not others, as once, few, many or a class when expanded.

V gene,J gene,CDR3 length,D gene,clone size,CDR3 protein,CDR3 DNA
TRBV7-3,TRBJ1-1,12,TRBD1,few,CTTGGLNTEAFF,TGTACTACAGGGGGCCTGAACACTGAAGCTTTCTTT
TRBV27,TRBJ2-7,17,TRBD2,NA,CASSLNPAGRASYEQYF,TGTGCCAGCAGTCTAAACCCCGCCGGGAGGGCCTCCTACGAGCAGTACTTC
TRBV7-9,TRBJ2-1,16,TRBD1,NA,CASSGPGQVPYNEQFF,TGTGCCAGCAGCGGACCGGGACAGGTCCCCTACAATGAGCAGTTCTTC
TRBV29-1,TRBJ2-7,20,TRBD1,once,CSVERGPTKKRQGARYEQYF,TGCAGCGTTGAAAGGGGCCCTACCAAAAAAAGACAGGGGGCTAGATACGAGCAGTACTTC
TRBV2,TRBJ1-1,15,NA,few,CASSDTGQKNTEAFF,TGTGCCAGCAGTGATACCGGACAGAAGAACACTGAAGCTTTCTTT
TRBV5-4,TRBJ2-7,14,TRBD2,few,CASSLAGGPYEQYF,TGTGCCAGCAGCTTGGCGGGGGGGCCGTACGAGCAGTACTTC
TRBV7-2,TRBJ2-5,17,TRBD2,NA,CASSLGVAGGPQETQYF,TGTGCCAGCAGCTTAGGGGTAGCGGGAGGCCCTCAAGAGACCCAGTACTTC
TRBV6-4,TRBJ2-2,14,NA,NA,CASSEDRDTGELFF,TGTGCCAGCAGTGAGGACAGAGACACCGGGGAGCTGTTTTTT
TRBV6-5,TRBJ1-5,13,NA,NA,CATPVKRGQPQHF,TGTGCCACCCCAGTTAAAAGGGGTCAGCCCCAGCATTTT
TRBV5-1,TRBJ1-1,14,NA,few,CASSLGQVNTEAFF,TGCGCCAGCAGCTTAGGTCAGGTTAACACTGAAGCTTTCTTT
TRBV30,TRBJ1-3,14,TRBD1,NA,CAWNRGGSGNTIYF,TGTGCCTGGAACAGGGGCGGCTCTGGAAACACCATATATTTT
TRBV7-8,TRBJ1-5,16,TRBD1,few,CASSLRDRESNQPQHF,TGTGCCAGCAGCTTGCGTGACAGGGAAAGCAATCAGCCCCAGCATTTT
TRBV2,TRBJ2-1,15,TRBD2,NA,CASSPSGSQHNEQFF,TGTGCCAGCAGTCCAAGCGGGAGCCAGCACAATGAGCAGTTCTTC